This T cell receptor (beta chain) was documented in a study of cytomegalovirus exposure and HLA in healthy donors (dated by TCRdb to about 2017). Background for the entire study: An earlier analysis of approximately 590 of the donors reported more than 250 Gb of sequence data and around 120 million unique TCR beta sequences from some 180 million T cells. The number of donors typed differed by locus, with about 620-630 for A, B, C, DRB1 and DQB1, roughly 520 for DQA1, over 600 for DPA1, and about 450 for DPB1. The study aimed to test whether signatures of past pathogen exposure could be identified by cataloging public T cell receptors. Donor age, sex, ethnicity and CMV serostatus were compiled together with the repertoire data. A separate validation cohort of 90 to 150 different subjects was used in addition to the approximately 610-subject first cohort. An earlier analysis of about 600 of the donors used high-throughput TCR beta sequencing to judge whether each TCR beta V gene segment behaved as functional or pseudogenic. HLA typing included class I and class II loci at four-digit resolution. Among the approximately 400 genotyped donors, around 81% belonged to the genetic ancestry cluster associated with self-reported Caucasian donors. In the later analysis, no new phenotypic data were used to find candidate immune exposures; instead, reliance was placed on TCR beta sequences and their occurrence across donors. To predict cytomegalovirus infection status, the study combined high-throughput TCR immunosequencing, statistical association of individual TCRs with disease status, and machine learning. All discovery cohort repertoires had been generated on a single sequencing platform. The study used immunosequencing to profile the T cell repertoires of 666 subjects and linked those repertoires to cytomegalovirus serostatus. A later analysis re-examined previously published TCR beta repertoires from about 670 donors and added high-resolution HLA genotyping to investigate patterns of TCR occurrence. Approximately 310 gigabases of sequencing data and roughly 90 million unique TCR sequences were included in an early release covering about 700 HLA-typed donors. In a later genetic analysis, genome-wide SNP genotypes for about 55% of the roughly 700 donors were used, and that subset was treated as a discovery cohort. Among around 400 genotyped donors of the cohort, an average of roughly 230,000 unique TCR beta nucleotide sequences was sequenced per donor, of which roughly 18% were non-productive. Roughly 5 DR-DQ haplotypes were handled as single units for association and clustering because linkage in the cohort was strong.

As regards this clone: Its antigen is currently not known. No per-base quality is available; no much larger clone lies one base away.

The library relied on the immunoSEQ multiplex PCR assay. For the multiplex PCR, a mixture combining 60 forward primers for TCR Vbeta segments and 13 reverse primers for TCR Jbeta segments was used. The CDR3 region of rearranged TCR beta genes was amplified from genomic DNA by a multiplex PCR assay. The Illumina HiSeq System was used to sequence the amplified TCR beta libraries as 87-base-pair reads. The study's own analysis went as follows. A later analysis tallied around 82 million unique TCR beta chains across the 660 or so repertoires, and around 9.9 million of those chains were shared by two or more donors. A nearest-neighbor algorithm error-corrected the raw reads and collapsed the reads into unique sequences, merging closely related sequences to remove PCR and sequencing errors. V, D and J gene segments were assigned by aligning CDR3 sequences to IMGT reference sequences. For a sequence to be retained, at least a six-nucleotide match to both a V gene segment and a J gene segment was required. A rearrangement was called productive if the CDR3 had no stop codons and remained in frame with V and J, and every other rearrangement was called non-productive. CDR3 was defined according to IMGT convention as the region running from the second conserved V-encoded cysteine to the conserved J-encoded phenylalanine. The earlier analysis of a few hundred of the donors excluded sequences that lacked an unambiguous match to a single V gene segment. An earlier analysis of about 590 of the donors classified V segments as functional when productive rearrangements were above 56.7% and as segregating when the standard deviation between donors was above 5%. To diagnose cytomegalovirus status from the catalog of TCR beta chain sequences, a statistical classification framework was built. V and J gene assignment, in a later analysis, came from comparing TCR nucleotide sequences with IMGT/GENE-DB human TR gene sequences. Using the TCRdist pipeline, a later analysis assigned CDR3 sequences along with most-parsimonious VDJ recombination scenarios. A later analysis defined each TCR beta chain by its CDR3 amino acid sequence plus V-gene family, and excluded reads lacking a unique V-gene family. As a way to deal with suspected cross-contamination and a sequencing artifact, a later analysis dropped nearly 600 nucleotide sequences that were highly shared and had low generation probability. For each public chain, a later analysis derived a clonal expansion index from normalized ranks of inferred template counts within each repertoire. Generation probabilities in a later analysis came from a VDJ recombination model fitted to out-of-frame rearrangements, and those results were checked against IGoR. Hypergeometric tests were used in a later analysis to score TCR-TCR, TCR-HLA and TCR-CMV co-occurrence, with a repertoire-size bias correction applied to the TCR pairs. In a later analysis, false discovery rates were estimated by permuting HLA or CMV assignments 20 times. In a later analysis, co-occurring TCRs were grouped with DBSCAN, and TCRdist sequence similarity was added when clustering was performed within HLA-allele-positive subsets. Repertoires with fewer than 30,000 or more than 120,000 public chains were left out of co-occurrence clustering, as were four to six repertoires with anomalous nucleotide sharing. TCRdb's version of the immuneACCESS table is confined to in-frame rearrangements and falls short of the full clone set. An unresolved V gene accounts for under half of the shortfall where checked; the remainder is of unknown origin. The V and J calls and clone size are taken from that table; D and trimming were inferred from the DNA. This sample gives roughly 160,000 clones in total; roughly 84% of them show up just once. Around 0.96% of the sample is held by the ten biggest clonotypes.

Overall study outcomes, separate from this receptor: Three of the identified cytomegalovirus-associated TCR beta chains were confirmed in vitro to be specific for cytomegalovirus antigens. Cytomegalovirus status was reported to be diagnosed by the classifier with high specificity and sensitivity in both the original and validation cohorts. Specific HLA alleles were associated with 16,951 TCR beta sequences at a false discovery rate of 0.05 in a later analysis. Correlated functional status among segregating V segments might be attributable to linkage disequilibrium, but an unknown experimental factor could not be ruled out. V-gene and J-gene trimming of TCR beta chains was associated with a missense DCLRE1C variant in a later genetic analysis, and the association was replicated in an independent cohort. Immune exposure information for the cohort was limited to CMV serostatus. The authors suggested that the approach could potentially be generalized to other disease states and immunological phenotypes. Across donors, most TCR sequences were observed very rarely, whereas some public TCRs were present in many individuals. A cluster of highly shared sequence variants was judged likely to be a technical artifact of the sequencing pipeline. In a later analysis, most CMV-associated TCR beta chains were found to appear HLA-restricted, with HLA associations seemingly driven largely by CMV exposure. A further reported finding was that TCR beta sequences accurately predicted the HLA-A and HLA-B alleles for most subjects in the first cohort. A later analysis reported that several top co-occurrence clusters appeared linked to parvovirus B19, influenza, CMV and Epstein-Barr virus. A later analysis found that TCR association rates varied across HLA loci, with DRB1 alleles showing the most associated TCRs and HLA-C alleles the fewest. Some IMGT-functional V segments, including TRBV6-2 and TRBV6-3, could not be told apart with the 87-base-pair reads, so those segments were excluded. In the study, 150 to 200 TCR beta chains were listed as associated with cytomegalovirus. Because some donors lacked HLA typing at each locus, the association tests relied only on the typed subset. The presence/absence analyses assumed that sequencing depth was roughly uniform across donors, and that assumption may not be true. When HLA alleles, especially DR and DQ, strongly co-occurred, TCR associations were difficult to assign to individual alleles. Over 15 rarely observed V segments, including chromosome 9 orphons, were excluded from the earlier analysis of just under 600 of the donors because counts were too low. According to a later genetic analysis, donors in an Asian-associated ancestry cluster had fewer N-insertions in productive TCRs than the roughly 660-donor mean. This cohort had only TCR beta chains sequenced, and the lack of alpha or paired-chain data limited which features could be detected. A later analysis found that HLA-associated TCR beta chains were more clonally expanded and had lower generation probabilities than equally common non-associated chains. An earlier analysis of approximately 540 of the donors showed that most TCR beta V segments appeared in productive rearrangements either about 87% or about 30% of the time, which broadly matched IMGT annotations.

The cohort consisted of hundreds of healthy bone marrow donors. At the time of sampling, all cohort members were nominally healthy, though unrecorded immune exposures were likely present. The donor was CMV seronegative and belonged to the group of around 400 seronegative cohort members. Every donor gave a peripheral blood sample, and the peripheral blood mononuclear cells from that sample were used for TCR beta sequencing. The Qiagen DNeasy Blood Extraction Kit was used to extract genomic DNA from the blood cell samples. The germline V gene encodes CDR1 GTSNPN and CDR2 SVGIG (reference sequence). V is cut by 0 bases and J by 6 bases, and the space between the germline ends is 9 bases. From its cysteine to its phenylalanine, the CDR3 spans 13 amino acids. Of all the DNA, just the CDR3 is kept, 39 bases in frame from base 1.

The receptor's source is a man aged 25-45 years in good health and CMV-seronegative. The chain uses TRBV30 and TRBJ2-1; no D gene is confidently identified. Input material: PBMCs. The sequence in DNA is TGTGCCTGGAGTGTAAGCGAGCGCAATGAGCAGTTCTTC. It translates as CAWSVSERNEQFF.